A selection of T cell receptor beta chains follows, all from one sample in a study of circulating and synovial CD4+ cells in juvenile arthritis. Here immunoSEQ multiplex PCR was the method, and the copy in TCRdb shows in-frame clones only, minus some. The top ten clones hold 0.6% to 0.85% of a sample with approximately 31,000 clones, 90% to 95% of them seen once. The sample taken for sequencing was CD4+ T cells from blood. The receptors come from a human donor with juvenile idiopathic arthritis. The conserved cysteine and the conserved F or W are not part of the CDR3 here. A D gene is named only where the DNA matches it firmly. Where a row states a size, it is once, few, many or the class of an expanded clone; other rows omit it.

CDR3,V,J,D,size,length
ASSPVGGAQNTEAF,TRBV7-9,TRBJ1-1,-,-,14
ASPMGAGELF,TRBV27,TRBJ2-2,-,-,10
ASRGSTGGGETQY,TRBV5-1,TRBJ2-5,-,-,13
ASSSIASGTGSSPLH,TRBV5-1,TRBJ1-6,TRBD1,-,15
ASSTDRGREKLF,TRBV7-9,TRBJ1-4,TRBD1,few,12
ASSLAAGVKSLSYEQY,TRBV13,TRBJ2-7,-,-,16
ASSLLRGLSTDTQY,TRBV7-2,TRBJ2-3,TRBD2,-,14
ASSSDLSSQY,TRBV7-3,TRBJ2-3,-,-,10
AWSRQLNTEAF,TRBV30,TRBJ1-1,-,-,11
ATGGLGSGTGELF,TRBV10-3,TRBJ2-2,-,-,13
ASSIEGQANTEAF,TRBV19,TRBJ1-1,-,-,13
ASRAGEGSNQPQH,TRBV6-6,TRBJ1-5,-,-,13
ASSSELTTNEKLF,TRBV5-1,TRBJ1-4,-,once,13
ASSLVLAGSSTDTQY,TRBV5-1,TRBJ2-3,TRBD2,-,15
AISEVGTGESQPQH,TRBV10-3,TRBJ1-5,TRBD1,-,14
ASSRGPGDNEQF,TRBV7-2,TRBJ2-1,-,-,12
ASSSTANYGYT,TRBV19,TRBJ1-2,-,-,11
ASSFRGGYGYT,TRBV28,TRBJ1-2,-,-,11
ASSLQGAHMQPQH,TRBV27,TRBJ1-5,TRBD1,few,13
ASIPPSLAGVANEQF,TRBV28,TRBJ2-1,TRBD2,-,15
ASSSQGYNEQF,TRBV6-5,TRBJ2-1,-,-,11
ASSRESGTSHEQF,TRBV27,TRBJ2-1,TRBD2,-,13
ASSLGQGEGEQF,TRBV7-2,TRBJ2-1,TRBD1,-,12
ASSQYRGQTEAF,TRBV6-5,TRBJ1-1,TRBD1,-,12
ASSLRTGTARPNEQF,TRBV27,TRBJ2-1,TRBD1,-,15
SAPGGNGYT,TRBV20-1,TRBJ1-2,-,-,9
ASRMPGLAVNEQF,TRBV6-5,TRBJ2-1,TRBD2,-,13
ASSLASSGRGLPNYGYT,TRBV7-9,TRBJ1-2,TRBD1,-,17
ASSTPGPPYEQY,TRBV5-5,TRBJ2-7,-,-,12
ASHAYTEAF,TRBV7-2,TRBJ1-1,-,-,9
ASSLFKGEDGYT,TRBV19,TRBJ1-2,-,-,12
AISTGGGSTEAF,TRBV10-3,TRBJ1-1,TRBD1,-,12
ASSFQGFQQNTEAF,TRBV6-5,TRBJ1-1,-,-,14
ASSLVRNGFYEQY,TRBV5-1,TRBJ2-7,-,few,13
ASSGDRGVAEAF,TRBV7-2,TRBJ1-1,TRBD1,-,12
ASSDVLTGSYEQY,TRBV5-1,TRBJ2-7,-,-,13
ASSLRVAGVTDTQY,TRBV13,TRBJ2-3,TRBD2,few,14
ASSPLVQWQNTEAF,TRBV27,TRBJ1-1,-,-,14
ASRIAGKVEQY,TRBV5-4,-,TRBD2,-,11
AWSVRRGHSYEQY,TRBV30,-,-,-,13
ASSPRQVPYNEQF,TRBV19,TRBJ2-1,-,few,13
ASRRPGQKQYGYT,TRBV6-1,TRBJ1-2,TRBD1,-,13
AWRPGTGTYEQY,TRBV30,TRBJ2-7,TRBD1,-,12
ASSLVNRGPYEQY,TRBV7-8,TRBJ2-7,TRBD1,-,13
ASGTSGRVDEQF,TRBV5-1,TRBJ2-1,TRBD2,-,12
ASSQGSTGGGTDTQY,TRBV14,TRBJ2-3,-,-,15
AWSVGLSGDRSFLETQY,TRBV30,TRBJ2-5,-,once,17
ASSHVPGQGNYGYT,TRBV14,TRBJ1-2,TRBD1,-,14